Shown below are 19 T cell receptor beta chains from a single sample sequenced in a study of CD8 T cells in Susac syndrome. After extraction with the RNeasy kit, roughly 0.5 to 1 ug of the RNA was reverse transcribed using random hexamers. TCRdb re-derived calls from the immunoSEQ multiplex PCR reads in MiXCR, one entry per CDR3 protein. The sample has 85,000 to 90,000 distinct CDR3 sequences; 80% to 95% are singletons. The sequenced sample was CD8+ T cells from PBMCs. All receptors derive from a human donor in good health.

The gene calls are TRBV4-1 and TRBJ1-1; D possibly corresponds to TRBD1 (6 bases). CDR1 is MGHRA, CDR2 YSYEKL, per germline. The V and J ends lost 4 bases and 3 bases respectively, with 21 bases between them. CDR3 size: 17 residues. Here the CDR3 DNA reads TGCGCCAGCAGCCTTCTAGCTGGGGGACATCGGGACACTGAAGCTTTCTTT. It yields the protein CASSLLAGGHRDTEAFF.

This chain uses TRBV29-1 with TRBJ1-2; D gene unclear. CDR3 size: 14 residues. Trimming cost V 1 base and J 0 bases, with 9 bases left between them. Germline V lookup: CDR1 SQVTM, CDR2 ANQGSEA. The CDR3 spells CSVEAGQPNYGYTF. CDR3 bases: TGCAGCGTTGAAGCGGGCCAGCCTAACTATGGCTACACCTTC.

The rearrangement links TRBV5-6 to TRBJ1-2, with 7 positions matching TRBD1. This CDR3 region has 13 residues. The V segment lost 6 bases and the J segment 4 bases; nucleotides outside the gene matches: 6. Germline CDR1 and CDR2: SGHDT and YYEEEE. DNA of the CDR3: TGTGCCAGCATCAAACAGGGGCTCTATGGCTACACCTTC. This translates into CASIKQGLYGYTF.

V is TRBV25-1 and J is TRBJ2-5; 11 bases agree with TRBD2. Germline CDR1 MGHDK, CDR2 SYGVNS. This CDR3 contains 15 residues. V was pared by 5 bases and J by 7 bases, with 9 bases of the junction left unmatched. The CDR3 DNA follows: TGTGCCAGCAGTAAGGTAGCGGGGGGGACTGGGACCCAGTACTTC. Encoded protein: CASSKVAGGTGTQYF.

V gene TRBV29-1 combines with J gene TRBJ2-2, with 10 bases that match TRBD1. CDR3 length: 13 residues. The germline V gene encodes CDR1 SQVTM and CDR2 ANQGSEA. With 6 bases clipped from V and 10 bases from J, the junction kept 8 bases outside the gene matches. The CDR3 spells CSVTGTGDEELFF. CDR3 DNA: TGCAGCGTGACCGGGACAGGGGACGAGGAGCTGTTTTTT.

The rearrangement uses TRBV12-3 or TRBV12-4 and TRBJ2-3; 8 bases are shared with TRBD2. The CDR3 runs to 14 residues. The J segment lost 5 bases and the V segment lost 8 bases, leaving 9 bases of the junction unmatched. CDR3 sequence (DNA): TGTGCCAGCTCGACTAGCGCCCAGGTAGATACGCAGTATTTT. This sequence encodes CASSTSAQVDTQYF.

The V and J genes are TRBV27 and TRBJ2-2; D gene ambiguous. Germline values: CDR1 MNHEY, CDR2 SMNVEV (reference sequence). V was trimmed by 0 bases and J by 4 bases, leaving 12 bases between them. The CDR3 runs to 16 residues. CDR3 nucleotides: TGTGCCAGCAGTTTATCAACCGGCAGCTTCACCGGGGAGCTGTTTTTT. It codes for CASSLSTGSFTGELFF.

The CDR3 DNA follows: TGTGCCAGCTCACTTGGGACAGGGGGCTGGTCCGAGCAGTACTTC. It yields the protein CASSLGTGGWSEQYF. The chain carries TRBV18 and TRBJ2-7, with 12 bases that match TRBD1. Unmatched junction bases numbered 7, after V lost 4 bases and J lost 6 bases. The CDR3 spans 15 residues. Germline values: CDR1 KGHSH, CDR2 LQKENI.

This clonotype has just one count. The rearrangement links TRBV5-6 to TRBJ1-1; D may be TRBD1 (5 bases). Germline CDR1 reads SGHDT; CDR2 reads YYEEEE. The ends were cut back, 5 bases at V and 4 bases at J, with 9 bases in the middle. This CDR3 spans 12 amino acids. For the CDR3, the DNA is TGTGCCAGCAGGGGTGGGGGCACTGAAGCTTTCTTT. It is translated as CASRGGGTEAFF.

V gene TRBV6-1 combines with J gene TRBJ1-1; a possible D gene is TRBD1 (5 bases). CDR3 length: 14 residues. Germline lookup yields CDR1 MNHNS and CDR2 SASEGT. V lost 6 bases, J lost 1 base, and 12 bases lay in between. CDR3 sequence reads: CASSSSGANTEAFF. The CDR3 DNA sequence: TGTGCCAGCAGCAGCTCCGGGGCGAACACTGAAGCTTTCTTT.

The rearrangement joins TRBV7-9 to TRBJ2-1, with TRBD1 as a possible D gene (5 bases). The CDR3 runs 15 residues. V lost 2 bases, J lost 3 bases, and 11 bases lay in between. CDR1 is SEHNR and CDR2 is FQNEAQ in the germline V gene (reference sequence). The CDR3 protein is CASSLNRGFYNEQFF. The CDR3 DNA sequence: TGTGCCAGCAGCTTAAATAGGGGTTTCTACAATGAGCAGTTCTTC.

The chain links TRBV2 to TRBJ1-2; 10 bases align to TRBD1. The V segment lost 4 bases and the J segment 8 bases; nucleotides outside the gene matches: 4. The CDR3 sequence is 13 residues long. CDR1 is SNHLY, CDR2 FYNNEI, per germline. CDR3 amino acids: CASSVWTGGGYTF. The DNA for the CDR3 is TGTGCCAGCAGTGTGTGGACAGGGGGAGGCTACACCTTC. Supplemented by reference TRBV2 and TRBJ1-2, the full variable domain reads EPEVTQTPSHQVTQMGQEVILRCVPISNHLYFYWYRQILGQKVEFLVSFYNNEISEKSEIFDDQFSVERPDGSNFTLKIRSTKLEDSAMYFCASSVWTGGGYTFGSGTRLTVV.

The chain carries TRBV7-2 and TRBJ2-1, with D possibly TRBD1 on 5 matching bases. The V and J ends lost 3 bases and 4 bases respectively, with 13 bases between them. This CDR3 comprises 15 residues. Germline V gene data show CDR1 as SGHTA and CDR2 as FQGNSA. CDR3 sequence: CASSFPPQGYNEQFF. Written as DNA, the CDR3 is TGTGCCAGCAGCTTCCCCCCTCAGGGTTACAATGAGCAGTTCTTC. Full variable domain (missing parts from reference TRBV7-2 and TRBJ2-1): GAGVSQSPSNKVTEKGKDVELRCDPISGHTALYWYRQSLGQGLEFLIYFQGNSAPDKSGLPSDRFSAERTGGSVSTLTIQRTQQEDSAVYLCASSFPPQGYNEQFFGPGTRLTVL.

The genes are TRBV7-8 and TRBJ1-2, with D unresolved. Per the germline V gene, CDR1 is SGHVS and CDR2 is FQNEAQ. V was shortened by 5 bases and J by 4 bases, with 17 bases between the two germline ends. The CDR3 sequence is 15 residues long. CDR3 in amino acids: CASSAAGNGGYGYTF. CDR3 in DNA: TGTGCCAGCAGCGCTGCAGGAAACGGCGGCTATGGCTACACCTTC. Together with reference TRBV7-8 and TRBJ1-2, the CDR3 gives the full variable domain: GAGVSQSPRYKVAKRGQDVALRCDPISGHVSLFWYQQALGQGPEFLTYFQNEAQLDKSGLPSDRFFAERPEGSVSTLKIQRTQQEDSAVYLCASSAAGNGGYGYTFGSGTRLTVV.

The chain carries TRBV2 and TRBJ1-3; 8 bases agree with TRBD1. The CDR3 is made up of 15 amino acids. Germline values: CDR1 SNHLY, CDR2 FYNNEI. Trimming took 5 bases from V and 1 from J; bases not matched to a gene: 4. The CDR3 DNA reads TGTGCCAGCAGTACCACAGGGGGTTCTGGAAACACCATATATTTT. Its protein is CASSTTGGSGNTIYF.

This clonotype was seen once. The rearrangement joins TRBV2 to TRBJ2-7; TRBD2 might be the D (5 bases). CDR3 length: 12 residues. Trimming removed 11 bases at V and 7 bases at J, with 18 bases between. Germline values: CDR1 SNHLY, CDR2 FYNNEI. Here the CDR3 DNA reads TGTGCCCCAACGGGCTCAACGGGAGAGCAGTACTTC. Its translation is CAPTGSTGEQYF.

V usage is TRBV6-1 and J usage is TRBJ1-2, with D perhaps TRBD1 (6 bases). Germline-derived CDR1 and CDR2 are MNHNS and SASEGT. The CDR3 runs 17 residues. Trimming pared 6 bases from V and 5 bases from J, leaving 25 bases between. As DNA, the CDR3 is TGTGCCAGCAGGCAAACGGGAAAGAAGCAGGGGCGATATGGCTACACCTTC. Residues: CASRQTGKKQGRYGYTF.

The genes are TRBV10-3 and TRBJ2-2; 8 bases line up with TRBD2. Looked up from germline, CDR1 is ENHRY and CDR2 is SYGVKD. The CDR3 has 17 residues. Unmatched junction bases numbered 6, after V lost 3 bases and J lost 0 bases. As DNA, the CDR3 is TGTGCCATCAGTGAACCGAATAGCGGGGCGAACACCGGGGAGCTGTTTTTT. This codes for CAISEPNSGANTGELFF.

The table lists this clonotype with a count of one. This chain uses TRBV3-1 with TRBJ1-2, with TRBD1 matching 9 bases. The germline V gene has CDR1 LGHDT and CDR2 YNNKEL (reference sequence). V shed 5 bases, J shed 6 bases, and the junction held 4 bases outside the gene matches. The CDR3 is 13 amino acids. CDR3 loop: CASSSQGAHGYTF. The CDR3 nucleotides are TGTGCCAGCAGCTCACAGGGGGCGCATGGCTACACCTTC.